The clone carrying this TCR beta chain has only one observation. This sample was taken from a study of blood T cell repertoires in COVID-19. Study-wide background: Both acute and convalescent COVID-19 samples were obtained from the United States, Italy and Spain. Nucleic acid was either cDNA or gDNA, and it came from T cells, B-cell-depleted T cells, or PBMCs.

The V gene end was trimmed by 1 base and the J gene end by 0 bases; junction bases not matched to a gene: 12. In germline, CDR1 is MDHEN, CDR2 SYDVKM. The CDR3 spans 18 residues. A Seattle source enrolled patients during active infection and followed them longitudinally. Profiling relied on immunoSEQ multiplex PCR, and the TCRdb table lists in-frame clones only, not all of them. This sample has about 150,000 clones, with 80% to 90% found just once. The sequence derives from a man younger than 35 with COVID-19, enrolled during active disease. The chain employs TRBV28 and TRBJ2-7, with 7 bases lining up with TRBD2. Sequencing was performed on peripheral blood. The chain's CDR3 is CASSLSRTPRETSYEQYF. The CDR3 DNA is TGTGCCAGCAGTTTATCCCGTACACCGCGGGAGACCTCCTACGAGCAGTACTTC.